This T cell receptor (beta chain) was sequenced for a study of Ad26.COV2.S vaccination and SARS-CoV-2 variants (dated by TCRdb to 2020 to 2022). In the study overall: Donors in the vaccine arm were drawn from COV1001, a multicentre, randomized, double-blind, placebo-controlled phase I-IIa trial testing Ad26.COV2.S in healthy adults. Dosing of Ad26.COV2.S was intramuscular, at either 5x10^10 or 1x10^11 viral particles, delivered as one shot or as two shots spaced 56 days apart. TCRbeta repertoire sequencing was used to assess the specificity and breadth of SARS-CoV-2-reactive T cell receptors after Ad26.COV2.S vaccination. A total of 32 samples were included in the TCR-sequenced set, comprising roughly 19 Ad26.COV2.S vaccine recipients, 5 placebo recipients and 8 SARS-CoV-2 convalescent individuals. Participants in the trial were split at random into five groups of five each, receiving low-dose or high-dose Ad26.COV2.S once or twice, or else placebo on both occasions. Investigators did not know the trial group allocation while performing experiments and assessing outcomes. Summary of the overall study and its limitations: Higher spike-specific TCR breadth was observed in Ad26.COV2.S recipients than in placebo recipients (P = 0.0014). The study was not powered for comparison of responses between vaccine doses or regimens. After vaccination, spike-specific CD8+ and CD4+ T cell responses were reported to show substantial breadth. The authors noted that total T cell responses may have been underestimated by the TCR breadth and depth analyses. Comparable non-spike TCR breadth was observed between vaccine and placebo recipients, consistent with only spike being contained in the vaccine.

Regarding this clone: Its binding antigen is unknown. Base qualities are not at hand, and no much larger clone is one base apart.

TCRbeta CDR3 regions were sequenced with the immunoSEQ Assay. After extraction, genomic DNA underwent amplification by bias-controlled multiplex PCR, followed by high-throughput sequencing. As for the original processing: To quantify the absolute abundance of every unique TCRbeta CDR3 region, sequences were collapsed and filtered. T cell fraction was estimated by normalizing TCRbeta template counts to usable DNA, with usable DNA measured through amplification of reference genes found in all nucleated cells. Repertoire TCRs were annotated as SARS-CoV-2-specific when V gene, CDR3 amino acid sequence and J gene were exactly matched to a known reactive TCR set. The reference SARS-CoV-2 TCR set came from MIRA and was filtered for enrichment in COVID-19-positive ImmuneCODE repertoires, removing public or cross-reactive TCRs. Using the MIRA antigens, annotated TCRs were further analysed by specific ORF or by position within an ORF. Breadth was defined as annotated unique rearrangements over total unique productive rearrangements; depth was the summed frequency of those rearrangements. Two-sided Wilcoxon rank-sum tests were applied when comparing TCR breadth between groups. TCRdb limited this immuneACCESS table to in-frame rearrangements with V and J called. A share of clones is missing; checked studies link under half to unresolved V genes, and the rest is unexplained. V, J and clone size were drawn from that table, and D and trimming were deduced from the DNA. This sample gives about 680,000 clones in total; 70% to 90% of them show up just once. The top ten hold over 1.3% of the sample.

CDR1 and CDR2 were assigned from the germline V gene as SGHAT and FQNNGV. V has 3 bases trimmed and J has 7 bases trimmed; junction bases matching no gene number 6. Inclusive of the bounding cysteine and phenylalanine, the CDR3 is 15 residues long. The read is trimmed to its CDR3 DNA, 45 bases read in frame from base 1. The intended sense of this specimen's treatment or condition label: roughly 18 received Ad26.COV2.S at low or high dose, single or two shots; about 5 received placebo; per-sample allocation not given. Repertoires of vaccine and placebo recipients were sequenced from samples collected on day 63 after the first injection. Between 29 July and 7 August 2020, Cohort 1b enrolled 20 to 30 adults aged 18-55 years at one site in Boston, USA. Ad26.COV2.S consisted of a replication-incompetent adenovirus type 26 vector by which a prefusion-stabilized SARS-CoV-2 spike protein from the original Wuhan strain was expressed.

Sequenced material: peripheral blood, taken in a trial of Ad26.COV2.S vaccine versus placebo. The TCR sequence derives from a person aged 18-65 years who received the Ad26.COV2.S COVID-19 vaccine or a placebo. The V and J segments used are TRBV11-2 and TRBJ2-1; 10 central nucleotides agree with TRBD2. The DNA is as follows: TGTGCCAGCAGCTTCCTAGCGGGAGAGGGTAATGAGCAGTTCTTC. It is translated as CASSFLAGEGNEQFF.